The 20 T cell receptor beta chains presented below share a single source sample, sequenced in a study of T cells in Graves' hyperthyroidism and ophthalmopathy. From RNA transcripts, TCR beta CDR3 regions were amplified. HTBI primers were used for first-round RT-PCR of the TCR CDR3. MiXCR, applied by TCRdb to the multiplex PCR reads, yields one record per CDR3 protein. Found here are more than 500,000 distinct CDR3 sequences, under 20% of them singletons; the top ten hold 3.8%. The source material was blood. These receptors all come from a young woman with Graves' hyperthyroidism.

This clonotype occurred many times. V usage is TRBV28 and J usage is TRBJ2-5, with D hard to call. Trimming removed 5 bases from V and 5 bases from J, with 18 bases in between. CDR3 length equals 15 residues. The germline V gene has CDR1 MDHEN and CDR2 SYDVKM. The CDR3 loop is CASSTLRASGETQYF. The DNA of the CDR3 is TGTGCCAGCAGTACACTTCGGGCCTCCGGGGAGACCCAGTACTTC.

This clonotype has ten or more counts. The chain combines TRBV27 with TRBJ1-1, with 10 bases fitting TRBD1. In germline, CDR1 is MNHEY, CDR2 SMNVEV (reference sequence). Trimming cost V 5 bases and J 8 bases; bases outside gene matches: 8. The CDR3 contains 14 residues. The CDR3 nucleotides are TGTGCCAGCAGTCCGCCGGGACAGGGGAGAGAAGCTTTCTTT. Amino acids: CASSPPGQGREAFF.

Regarding this clonotype: A clone one base away is much larger, so this may be a read error. V and J are TRBV28 and TRBJ2-7; TRBD2 might be the D (6 bases). CDR1 MDHEN and CDR2 SYDVKM come from the germline V gene. The CDR3 length is 13 residues. V was trimmed by 6 bases and J by 4 bases, leaving 13 bases between them. CDR3 region: CASRGGPLYEQYF. For the CDR3, the DNA is TGTGCCAGCAGGGGGGGTCCTCTGTACGAGCAGTACTTC.

There are many counts of this clonotype. This chain links TRBV6-2 or TRBV6-3 with TRBJ2-1; D call uncertain. The CDR3 consists of 12 residues. Between the trimmed V and J ends, which lost 3 bases and 6 bases, there was a span of 6 bases. The germline V gene has CDR1 MNHEY and CDR2 SVGEGT. CDR3 in DNA: TGTGCCAGCAGTTATCAGCCCAATGAGCAGTTCTTC. This encodes CASSYQPNEQFF.

This clonotype was detected many times. This rearrangement joins TRBV28 to TRBJ2-1, with D unresolved. Germline assignment: CDR1 MDHEN and CDR2 SYDVKM. CDR3 length: 15 amino acids. Between the trimmed V and J ends, which lost 5 bases and 1 base, there was a span of 12 bases. DNA for the CDR3: TGTGCCAGCAGTCCTCAGGTTGGATCCTACAATGAGCAGTTCTTC. Residues: CASSPQVGSYNEQFF.

J is TRBJ2-1 and V is TRBV3-1, with 8 bases identical to TRBD2. This CDR3 spans 19 amino acids. V shed 1 base and J 1 base; nucleotides not matched to a gene: 12. Germline V CDR1 and CDR2: LGHDT, YNNKEL (reference sequence). The CDR3 protein is CASSQGGAGEVWSYNEQFF. The CDR3 region has the DNA TGTGCCAGCAGCCAAGGGGGAGCGGGAGAAGTGTGGTCCTACAATGAGCAGTTCTTC.

This clonotype has at least ten counts. The chain carries TRBV28 and TRBJ1-2, with D perhaps matching TRBD1 (5 bases). The germline V gene has CDR1 MDHEN and CDR2 SYDVKM. The CDR3 contains 12 residues. V shed 3 bases and J shed 4 bases, with 6 bases lying between them. The CDR3 bases are TGTGCCAGCAGTTTCGGGGCCTATGGCTACACCTTC. Translated: CASSFGAYGYTF.

This clonotype showed up just a few times. V and J are TRBV12-5 and TRBJ1-4; no reliable D call. Germline V CDR1 and CDR2: LGHNT, FRNRAP. The CDR3 has 14 residues. Trimming removed 4 bases from V and 3 bases from J, with 9 bases in between. The CDR3 region is CASGWTASNEKLFF. CDR3 DNA sequence: TGTGCTAGTGGTTGGACGGCCTCTAATGAAAAACTGTTTTTT.

The sample holds a few counts of this clonotype. This rearrangement joins TRBV7-9 to TRBJ2-7; possible D gene TRBD2, 7 bases. The V end lost 3 bases, the J end lost 3 bases, and 15 bases lay between the germline ends. The CDR3 is 15 residues long. Germline CDR1 reads SEHNR; CDR2 reads FQNEAQ (reference sequence). This CDR3 is CASSLGGGGYYEQYF. CDR3 DNA: TGTGCCAGCAGCTTGGGGGGGGGCGGTTACTACGAGCAGTACTTC.

This clonotype appeared many times. This sequence joins TRBV7-2 and TRBJ1-1; TRBD1 matches at 8 bases. CDR3 length: 16 residues. The germline CDR1 and CDR2 sequences are SGHTA and FQGNSA. The V segment lost 6 bases and the J segment 1 base; nucleotides outside the gene matches: 10. This CDR3 reads CASRYRTGSGNTEAFF. DNA of the CDR3: TGTGCCAGCAGATATCGGACAGGGTCGGGGAACACTGAAGCTTTCTTT.

CDR3 nucleotide sequence: TGTGCCAGCAGTGGGGGCTCTAGGACCATATATTTT. It codes for CASSGGSRTIYF. The chain has TRBV12-3 or TRBV12-4 and TRBJ1-3; tentatively, D is TRBD1 (6 bases). Trimming removed 5 bases from V and 10 bases from J, with 12 bases in between. This CDR3 spans 12 amino acids.

This clonotype has only a few counts. The rearrangement joins TRBV10-2 to TRBJ1-2, with D maybe TRBD1 (6 bases). V lost 3 bases, J lost 4 bases, and 12 bases lay in between. This CDR3 region has 14 residues. Germline values: CDR1 WSHSY, CDR2 SAAADI. The CDR3 loop is CASSDQQGTYGYTF. DNA of the CDR3: TGCGCCAGCAGTGATCAACAGGGTACCTATGGCTACACCTTC.

Points on this clonotype: Being one base from a much bigger clone, this may be a read error. In nucleotides, the CDR3 is TGCAGTGCTGGAGATCCCAGGGGCGGGGGCACTGAAGCTTTCTTT. Its translation: CSAGDPRGGGTEAFF. The J gene is TRBJ1-1, the V gene TRBV20-1; D might be TRBD1 (6 bases). Germline assignment: CDR1 DFQATT and CDR2 SNEGSKA (reference sequence). The length of the CDR3 is 15 residues.

This clonotype was picked up a small number of times. The genes are TRBV20-1 and TRBJ1-2; TRBD1 might be the D (6 bases). The V gene lost 5 bases and the J gene lost 4 bases, with 11 bases spanning the gap. The CDR3 runs to 12 residues. Per germline, CDR1 DFQATT and CDR2 SNEGSKA (reference sequence). CDR3 loop: CSADTGTYGYTF. The DNA of the CDR3 is TGCAGTGCTGATACAGGGACCTATGGCTACACCTTC.

This clonotype was seen a handful of times. The chain couples TRBV7-3 to TRBJ2-1; 11 bases map to TRBD2. This CDR3 has 17 amino acids. V dropped 2 bases and J dropped 8; count of bases not matched to a gene: 11. Germline CDR1 reads SGHTA; CDR2 reads FQGTGA. The CDR3 region has the DNA TGTGCCAGCAGCTTACGGGGTAGCGGGAGGGCCAGGGATGAGCAGTTCTTC. This sequence encodes CASSLRGSGRARDEQFF.

Comments on this clonotype: An end of the junction differs from the germline gene, which may be a read error. This chain joins TRBV18 and TRBJ2-1; D possibly matches TRBD1 or TRBD2 (5 bases each). This CDR3 contains 15 residues. Per the germline V gene, CDR1 is KGHSH and CDR2 is LQKENI. CDR3 protein: CACSPERGEGAEQFF. CDR3 coding DNA: TGTGCCTGCTCACCCGAACGAGGGGAAGGCGCGGAACAGTTCTTC.

This clonotype was picked up many times. DNA for the CDR3: TGCAGTGCTAGTAGTGGCGGGCTGGCCAATGAGCAGTTCTTC. This codes for CSASSGGLANEQFF. This sequence joins TRBV20-1 and TRBJ2-1; possibly TRBD2 for D (5 bases). Germline CDR1 is DFQATT and CDR2 is SNEGSKA (reference sequence). The ends were cut back, 3 bases at V and 6 bases at J, with 15 bases in the middle. The CDR3 covers 14 residues.

As regards this clonotype: A far bigger clonotype differs at one base, so this is likely a read error. The V gene is TRBV12-3 or TRBV12-4, the J gene TRBJ2-1, with 9 bases lining up with TRBD2. CDR3 length: 14 residues. The CDR3 protein is CANSLTSGYNEQFF. In DNA, the CDR3 is TGTGCCAACAGTTTGACTAGCGGCTACAATGAGCAGTTCTTC.

In its sample, this clonotype was seen many times. One end of the junction does not line up with germline, which may come from a read error. The chain couples TRBV30 to TRBJ1-1; maybe TRBD1 (5 bases). The germline V gene encodes CDR1 GTSNPN and CDR2 SVGIG (reference sequence). This CDR3 spans 10 amino acids. CDR3 nucleotides: TGTGCCTGGACCGGGACCGGTCAGCTCTTT. Its translation: CAWTGTGQLF.

This clonotype appeared many times. V usage is TRBV7-3 and J usage is TRBJ2-3; D is uncertain. This CDR3 is built from 15 residues. V lost 2 bases to trimming and J lost 1 base, with 10 bases between them. Looked up from germline, CDR1 is SGHTA and CDR2 is FQGTGA. CDR3 DNA sequence: TGTGCCAGCAGCTTAGGAAGGGTGGGCACAGATACGCAGTATTTT. This translates into CASSLGRVGTDTQYF.